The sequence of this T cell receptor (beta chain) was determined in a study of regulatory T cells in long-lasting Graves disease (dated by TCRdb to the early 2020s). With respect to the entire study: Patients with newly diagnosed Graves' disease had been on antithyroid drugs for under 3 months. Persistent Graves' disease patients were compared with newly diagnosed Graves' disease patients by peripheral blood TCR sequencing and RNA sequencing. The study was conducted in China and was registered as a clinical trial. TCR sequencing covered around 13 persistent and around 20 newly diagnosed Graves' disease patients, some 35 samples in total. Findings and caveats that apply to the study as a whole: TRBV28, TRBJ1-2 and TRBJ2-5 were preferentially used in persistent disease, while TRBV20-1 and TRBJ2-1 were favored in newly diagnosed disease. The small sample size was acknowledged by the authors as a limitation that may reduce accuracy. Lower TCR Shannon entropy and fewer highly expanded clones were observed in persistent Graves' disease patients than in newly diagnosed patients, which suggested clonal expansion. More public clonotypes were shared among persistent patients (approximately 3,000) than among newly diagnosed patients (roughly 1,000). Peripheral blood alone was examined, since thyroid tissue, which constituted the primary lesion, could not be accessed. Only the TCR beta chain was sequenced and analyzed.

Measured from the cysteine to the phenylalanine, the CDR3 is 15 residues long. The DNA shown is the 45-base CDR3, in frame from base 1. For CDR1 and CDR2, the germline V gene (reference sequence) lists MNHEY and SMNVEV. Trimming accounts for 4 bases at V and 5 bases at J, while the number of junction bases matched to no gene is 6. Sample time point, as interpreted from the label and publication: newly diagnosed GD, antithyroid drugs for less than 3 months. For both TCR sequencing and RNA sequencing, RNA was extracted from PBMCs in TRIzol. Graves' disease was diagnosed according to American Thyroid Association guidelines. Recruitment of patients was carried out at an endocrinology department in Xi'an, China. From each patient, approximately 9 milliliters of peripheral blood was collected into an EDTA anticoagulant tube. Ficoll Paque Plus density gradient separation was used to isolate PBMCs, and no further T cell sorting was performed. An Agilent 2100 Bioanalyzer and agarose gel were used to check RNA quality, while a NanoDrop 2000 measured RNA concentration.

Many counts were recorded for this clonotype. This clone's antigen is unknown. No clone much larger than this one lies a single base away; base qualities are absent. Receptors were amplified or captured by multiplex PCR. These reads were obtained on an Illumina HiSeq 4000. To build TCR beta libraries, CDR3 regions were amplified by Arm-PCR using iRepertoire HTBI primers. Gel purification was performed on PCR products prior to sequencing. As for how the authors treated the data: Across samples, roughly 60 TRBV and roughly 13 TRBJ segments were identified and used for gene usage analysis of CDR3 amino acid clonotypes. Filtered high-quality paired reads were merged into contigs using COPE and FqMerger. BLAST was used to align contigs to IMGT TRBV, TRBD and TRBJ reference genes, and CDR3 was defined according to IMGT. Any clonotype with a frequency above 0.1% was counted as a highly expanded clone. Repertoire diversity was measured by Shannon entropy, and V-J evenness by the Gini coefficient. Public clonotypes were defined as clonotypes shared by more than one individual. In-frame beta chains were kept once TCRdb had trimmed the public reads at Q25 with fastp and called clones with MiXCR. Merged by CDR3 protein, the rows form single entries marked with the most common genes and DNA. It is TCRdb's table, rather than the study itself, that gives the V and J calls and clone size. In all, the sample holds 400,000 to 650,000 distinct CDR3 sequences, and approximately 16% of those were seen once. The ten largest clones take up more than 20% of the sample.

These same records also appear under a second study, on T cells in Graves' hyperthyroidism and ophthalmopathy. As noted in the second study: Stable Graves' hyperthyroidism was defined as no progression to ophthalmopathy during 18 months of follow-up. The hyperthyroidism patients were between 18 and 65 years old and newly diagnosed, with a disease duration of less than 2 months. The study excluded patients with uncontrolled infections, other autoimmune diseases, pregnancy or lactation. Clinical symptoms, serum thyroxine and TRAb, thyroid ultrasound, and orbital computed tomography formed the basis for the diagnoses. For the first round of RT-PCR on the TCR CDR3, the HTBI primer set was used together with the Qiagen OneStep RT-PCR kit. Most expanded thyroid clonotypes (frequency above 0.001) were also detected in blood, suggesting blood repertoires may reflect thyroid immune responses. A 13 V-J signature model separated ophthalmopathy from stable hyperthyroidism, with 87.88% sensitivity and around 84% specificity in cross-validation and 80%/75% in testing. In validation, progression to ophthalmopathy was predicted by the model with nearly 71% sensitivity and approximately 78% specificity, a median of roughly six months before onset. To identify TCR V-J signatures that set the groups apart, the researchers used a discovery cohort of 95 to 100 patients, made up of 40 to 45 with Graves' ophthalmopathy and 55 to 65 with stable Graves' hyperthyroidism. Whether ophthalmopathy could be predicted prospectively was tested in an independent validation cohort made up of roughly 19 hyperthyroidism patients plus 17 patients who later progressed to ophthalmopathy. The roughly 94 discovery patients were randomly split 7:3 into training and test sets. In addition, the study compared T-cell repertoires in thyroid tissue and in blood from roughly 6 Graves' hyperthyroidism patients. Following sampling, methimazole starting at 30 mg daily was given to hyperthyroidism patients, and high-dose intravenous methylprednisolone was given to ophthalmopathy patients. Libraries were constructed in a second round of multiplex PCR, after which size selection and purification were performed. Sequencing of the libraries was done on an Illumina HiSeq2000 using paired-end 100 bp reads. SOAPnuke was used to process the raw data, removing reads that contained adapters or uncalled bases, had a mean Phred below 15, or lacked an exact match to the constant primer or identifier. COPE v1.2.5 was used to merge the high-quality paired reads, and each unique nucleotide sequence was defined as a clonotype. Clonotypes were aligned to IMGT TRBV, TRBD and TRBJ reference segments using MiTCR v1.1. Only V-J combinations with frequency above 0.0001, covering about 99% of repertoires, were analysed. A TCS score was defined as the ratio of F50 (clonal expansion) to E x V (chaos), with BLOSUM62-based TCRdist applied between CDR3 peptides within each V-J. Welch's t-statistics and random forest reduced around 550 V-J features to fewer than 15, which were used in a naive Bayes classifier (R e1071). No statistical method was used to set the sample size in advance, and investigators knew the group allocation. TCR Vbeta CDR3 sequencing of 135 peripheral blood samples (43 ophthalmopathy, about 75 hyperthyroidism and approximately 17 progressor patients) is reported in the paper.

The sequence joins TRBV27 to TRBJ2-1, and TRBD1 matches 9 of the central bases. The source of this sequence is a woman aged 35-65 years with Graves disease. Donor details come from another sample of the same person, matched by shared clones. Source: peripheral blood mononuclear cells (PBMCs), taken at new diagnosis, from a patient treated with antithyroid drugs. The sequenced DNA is TGTGCCAGCAGTTCACCCGGGACAGGGAACAATGAGCAGTTCTTC. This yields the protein CASSSPGTGNNEQFF.